A selection of T cell receptor beta chains follows, all from one sample in a study of blood T cell repertoires in COVID-19. Sequenced by immunoSEQ multiplex PCR; TCRdb stores in-frame clones only, minus some. The sample shows some 220,000 clones, less than 90% of them seen only once. Sequencing was performed on peripheral blood. These receptors all come from a woman aged 55-70 years who had recovered from COVID-19. Both conserved end residues are part of each CDR3. A D gene is named only where the DNA matches it firmly.

j_call v_call d_call cdr3_length cdr3_aa cdr3_nt
TRBJ2-1 TRBV7-2 TRBD2 15 CASSKQRGGLGEQFF TGTGCCAGCAGCAAACAGCGGGGGGGCCTCGGTGAGCAGTTCTTC
TRBJ1-2 TRBV11-3 TRBD1 14 CASSGRGRGYGYTF TGTGCCAGCAGCGGCAGGGGGCGAGGATATGGCTACACCTTC
TRBJ2-7 TRBV18 - 13 CASSPGSSYEQYF TGTGCCAGCTCCCCAGGGAGTTCGTACGAGCAGTACTTC
TRBJ2-3 TRBV30 TRBD1 15 CAWSVRGHQIGTQYF TGTGCCTGGAGTGTTAGGGGGCACCAAATTGGTACGCAGTATTTT
TRBJ1-6 TRBV7-3 - 15 CASSLTAGLDSPLHF TGTGCCAGCAGCTTAACCGCAGGGTTGGATTCACCCCTCCACTTT
TRBJ1-1 TRBV7-6 - 14 CASSLGTVNTEAFF TGTGCCAGCAGCTTAGGTACGGTGAACACTGAAGCTTTCTTT
TRBJ1-1 TRBV5-1 - 14 CASSSYRSNTEAFF TGCGCCAGCAGCTCGTACAGGTCCAACACTGAAGCTTTCTTT
TRBJ2-7 TRBV2 - 17 CASSGNRDTSEEEEQYF TGTGCCAGCAGTGGGAACCGGGACACATCTGAAGAGGAGGAGCAGTACTTC
TRBJ1-1 TRBV12-3/TRBV12-4 - 13 CAIRRGELTEAFF TGTGCCATCCGTCGGGGGGAGCTCACTGAAGCTTTCTTT
TRBJ2-1 TRBV5-5 TRBD1 15 CASSSTGGSYNEQFF TGTGCCAGCAGCTCAACAGGGGGCTCCTACAATGAGCAGTTCTTC
TRBJ2-5 TRBV4-2 - 14 CASSQDGAQETQYF TGTGCCAGCAGCCAAGATGGGGCCCAAGAGACCCAGTACTTC